This TCR beta chain was retrieved from a study of T cell clonality in common variable immunodeficiency. This clone was detected many times. Read sequence stops 3 residues before the CDR3 end, and the germline J gene provides the missing end. The repertoire was sequenced with immunoSEQ multiplex PCR; TCRdb's copy has only in-frame clones and lacks some. This sample has 50,000 to 60,000 clones, each found more than once. The germline V gene encodes CDR1 SGDLS and CDR2 YYNGEE. This CDR3 is built from 14 residues. Trimming left V 0 bases short and J 5 bases short, with 12 bases between. J is TRBJ2-7 and V is TRBV9, with D uncertain. This sequence originates from a person between 18 and 75 years old in good health. The sample comprised peripheral blood mononuclear cells. The CDR3 sequence: CASSVVSGLHEQYF. Partial CDR3 DNA: TGTGCCAGCAGCGTAGTATCCGGGTTACACGAG.